Sequencing of this TCR beta chain was carried out in a study of blood T cell repertoires in COVID-19. This clone has only one observation. TCRdb's copy holds only in-frame clones and misses some; the assay was immunoSEQ multiplex PCR. The sample contains 250,000 to 350,000 clones, 88% of which appear only once. Followed longitudinally, the Seattle patients had been enrolled during active infection. This CDR3 has 17 residues. Germline V lookup: CDR1 KGHSH, CDR2 LQKENI. The trim removed 0 bases at V and 4 bases at J, leaving 5 bases unmatched. The sequence was obtained from a woman in her twenties or thirties with COVID-19, enrolled during active disease. Sequencing was done on a sample of peripheral blood. The chain couples TRBV18 to TRBJ2-2, with TRBD1 matching over 10 bases. The CDR3: CASSPPDRGLVTGELFF. Written as DNA, the CDR3 is TGTGCCAGCTCACCACCAGACAGGGGGCTGGTCACCGGGGAGCTGTTTTTT. The variable domain in full, with the rest retrieved from reference TRBV18 and TRBJ2-2, is NAGVMQNPRHLVRRRGQEARLRCSPMKGHSHVYWYRQLPEEGLKFMVYLQKENIIDESGMPKERFSAEFPKEGPSILRIQQVVRGDSAAYFCASSPPDRGLVTGELFFGEGSRLTVL.